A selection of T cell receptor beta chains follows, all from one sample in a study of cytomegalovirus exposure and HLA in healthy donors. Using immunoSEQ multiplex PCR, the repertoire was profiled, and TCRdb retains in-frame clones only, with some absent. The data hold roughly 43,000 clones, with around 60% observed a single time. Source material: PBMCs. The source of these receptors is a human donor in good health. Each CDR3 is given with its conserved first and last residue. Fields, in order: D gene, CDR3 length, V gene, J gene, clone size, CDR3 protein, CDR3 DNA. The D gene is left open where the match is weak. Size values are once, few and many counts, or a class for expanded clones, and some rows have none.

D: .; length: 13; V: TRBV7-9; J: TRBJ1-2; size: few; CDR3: CASSLYSSYGYTF; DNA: TGTGCCAGCAGCTTGTACAGCAGCTATGGCTACACCTTC
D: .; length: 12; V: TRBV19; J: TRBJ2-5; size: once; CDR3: CASSMREETQYF; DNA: TGTGCCAGTAGTATGCGGGAAGAGACCCAGTACTTC
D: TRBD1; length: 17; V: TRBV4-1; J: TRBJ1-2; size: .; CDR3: CASSHFSQGVENYGYTF; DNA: TGCGCCAGCAGCCACTTCTCCCAGGGGGTTGAGAACTATGGCTACACCTTC
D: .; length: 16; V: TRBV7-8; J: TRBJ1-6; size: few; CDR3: CASSKGDSSYNSPLHF; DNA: TGTGCCAGCAGCAAAGGAGACAGCTCCTATAATTCACCCCTCCACTTT
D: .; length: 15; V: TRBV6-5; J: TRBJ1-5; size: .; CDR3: CASSYAGGGNQPQHF; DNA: TGTGCCAGCAGTTACGCCGGGGGTGGCAATCAGCCCCAGCATTTT
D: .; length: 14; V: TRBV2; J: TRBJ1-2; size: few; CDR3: CASRGRLGRYGYTF; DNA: TGTGCCAGCAGAGGCCGGCTGGGGCGTTATGGCTACACCTTC
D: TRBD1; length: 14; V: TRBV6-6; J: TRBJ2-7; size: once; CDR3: CASSYGPTGSEQYF; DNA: TGTGCCAGCAGTTACGGACCGACAGGGAGCGAGCAGTACTTC
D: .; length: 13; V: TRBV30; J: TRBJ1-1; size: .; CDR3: CAWSKAPITEAFF; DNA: TGTGCCTGGAGTAAAGCCCCGATCACTGAAGCTTTCTTT
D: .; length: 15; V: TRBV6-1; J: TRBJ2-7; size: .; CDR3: CASSKAPTNREGQYF; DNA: TGTGCCAGCTCAAAGGCCCCCACCAACAGGGAAGGGCAGTACTTC
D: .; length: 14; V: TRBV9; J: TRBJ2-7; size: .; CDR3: CASSVVSGVGEQYF; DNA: TGTGCCAGCAGCGTAGTATCCGGGGTCGGGGAGCAGTACTTC
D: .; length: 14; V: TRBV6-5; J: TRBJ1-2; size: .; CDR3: CASSPGQFSYGYTF; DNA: TGTGCCAGCAGCCCCGGACAGTTCTCCTATGGCTACACCTTC
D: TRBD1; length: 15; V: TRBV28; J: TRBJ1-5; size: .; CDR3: CASSQTGRGNQPQHF; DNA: TGTGCCAGCAGCCAGACAGGGCGAGGCAATCAGCCCCAGCATTTT
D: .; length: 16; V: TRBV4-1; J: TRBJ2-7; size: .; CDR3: CASSPSGNRGGSEQYF; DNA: TGCGCCAGCAGCCCTAGCGGGAACAGGGGGGGTTCCGAGCAGTACTTC
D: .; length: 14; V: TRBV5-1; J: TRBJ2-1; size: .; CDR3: CASSSGNSYNEQFF; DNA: TGCGCCAGCAGCTCCGGGAACTCCTACAATGAGCAGTTCTTC
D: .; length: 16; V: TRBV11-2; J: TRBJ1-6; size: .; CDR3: CASSFQDTSLGSPLHF; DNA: TGTGCCAGCAGCTTCCAGGACACTTCCCTAGGGTCACCCCTCCACTTT
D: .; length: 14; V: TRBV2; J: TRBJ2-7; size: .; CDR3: CASRQETGDYEQYF; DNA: TGTGCCAGTCGCCAGGAAACGGGGGACTACGAGCAGTACTTC
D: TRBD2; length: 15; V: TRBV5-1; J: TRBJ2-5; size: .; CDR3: CASSFGASGGETQYF; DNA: TGCGCCAGCAGCTTCGGGGCCAGCGGGGGAGAGACCCAGTACTTC